These 3 T cell receptor beta chains share one sample of origin, sequenced in a study of technical replicates of blood from a handful of donors. Clones were sequenced by immunoSEQ multiplex PCR, and TCRdb holds only the in-frame ones, with some missing. The sample has roughly 79,000 clones, 85% to 95% seen once. Input material: T cells isolated from PBMCs. These TCRs come from a human donor in good health.

This sequence joins TRBV10-3 and TRBJ2-7, with 10 bases fitting TRBD2. Trimming at V came to 0 bases and at J to 6 bases, leaving 14 bases not matched to a gene. The CDR3 is 18 residues long. Germline V gene sequence: CDR1 ENHRY, CDR2 SYGVKD. The CDR3 is CAISESAGRKREGREQYF. The CDR3 DNA sequence: TGTGCCATCAGTGAGTCAGCCGGAAGAAAGCGGGAGGGCCGCGAGCAGTACTTC.

The gene calls are TRBV6-1 and TRBJ1-1; no clear D. Trimming took off 3 bases at V and 2 bases at J, with 16 bases between the two ends. Germline assignment: CDR1 MNHNS and CDR2 SASEGT. This CDR3 is built from 16 residues. CDR3 loop: CASSDPPGLPNTEAFF. CDR3 sequence (DNA): TGTGCCAGCAGTGACCCACCGGGGTTACCAAACACTGAAGCTTTCTTT.

The rearrangement joins TRBV5-1 to TRBJ2-6; 8 positions match TRBD1. Per the germline V gene, CDR1 is SGHRS and CDR2 is YFSETQ. This CDR3 contains 17 residues. V lost 0 bases and J lost 2; bases outside the gene matches: 4. The chain's CDR3 is CASSLAPGGAGANVLTF. The DNA for the CDR3 is TGCGCCAGCAGCTTGGCCCCAGGGGGCGCTGGGGCCAACGTCCTGACTTTC.